This T cell receptor beta chain was documented in a study of T-cell memory formation after mild COVID-19. Whole-study context: Largely donor-specific TCR clusters were found.

In the case of this clonotype: Its antigen is undetermined.

Libraries for TCRalpha and TCRbeta carried sample barcodes and unique molecular identifiers via 5'RACE. TCRdb passed the 5' RACE reads through MiXCR, listing each CDR3 protein once. Of roughly 130,000 distinct CDR3 sequences in the sample, approximately 17% were seen once. Whole-study results and caveats: Clones contracting over day 15 to 85 were CD4/CD8 balanced, with later expanders leaning CD4+. Researchers found some responding clones in pre-infection memory, a sign that cross-reactive memory joined.

This TCR was sampled from a man aged 18 to 29 who had mild COVID-19 (a few samples of this study predate the infection). Cell type and time point are not known. The material sequenced was PBMCs or a T cell subset sorted from them (not recorded which).

This chain's CDR3 is CASTDLISGANVLTF. CDR3 in DNA: TGTGCCAGCACAGACCTAATATCAGGGGCCAACGTCCTGACTTTC. The V and J genes are TRBV18 and TRBJ2-6; no firm D call. The CDR3 totals 15 residues. Trimming removed 8 bases from V and 4 bases from J, with 15 bases in between. CDR1 KGHSH and CDR2 LQKENI come from the germline V gene.